The T cell receptor (beta chain) under discussion was sequenced for a study of identical twins. Study-wide results and caveats: Out-of-frame TCR alpha sharing in monozygotic twins exceeded recombination model predictions.

TCRdb independently ran MiXCR on the 5' RACE reads; one entry per CDR3 protein. Found here are about 460,000 distinct CDR3 sequences, 11% to 15% of them singletons; the top ten hold around 0.48%. Of note for this clonotype: Its target is unknown.

V was clipped by 2 bases and J by 11 bases, with 13 bases between them. Per the germline V gene, CDR1 is MNHEY and CDR2 is SVGAGI. The CDR3 length is 13 residues. These data also formed part of another study, on yellow fever vaccine responses in identical twins.

Sequenced material: CD4+ T cells sorted from blood. This sequence joins TRBV6-5 and TRBJ2-1; TRBD1 is a possible D gene (6 bases). This sequence originates from a woman aged 18 to 35 in good health. This CDR3 reads CASSYADRPKQFF. As DNA, the CDR3 is TGTGCCAGCAGTTACGCGGACAGACCAAAGCAGTTCTTC.